The 8 T cell receptor beta chains given below trace back to one sample, sequenced in a study of T cell responses to AZD1222 COVID-19 vaccine. The table came from immunoSEQ multiplex PCR; TCRdb's copy has only in-frame clones and leaves some out. The table records 110,000 to 150,000 clones, roughly 91% of them present only once. The source was peripheral blood, collected on day 0 of AZD1222 vaccination. The receptor set was obtained from an adult in good health.

V gene TRBV6-5 combines with J gene TRBJ2-1, with 7 nucleotides matching TRBD1. Germline values: CDR1 MNHEY, CDR2 SVGAGI. The CDR3 spans 11 residues. The junction had 5 bases not matched to a gene; V was cut back by 4 bases and J by 14 bases. The CDR3 DNA reads TGTGCCAGCAGTTCCTACGGACAGGAGTTCTTC. It yields the protein CASSSYGQEFF.

The table lists this clone with a count of one. This rearrangement joins TRBV20-1 to TRBJ1-1; D not certain. The CDR3 contains 12 residues. Trimming took 3 bases from V and 9 from J, leaving 14 bases between them. From germline, CDR1 is DFQATT and CDR2 SNEGSKA (reference sequence). The CDR3 protein is CSASRSESKAFF. The DNA of the CDR3 is TGCAGTGCTAGTAGGTCGGAAAGTAAAGCTTTCTTT.

The V gene is TRBV7-9, the J gene TRBJ1-2; perhaps TRBD1 as D (6 bases). Germline-derived CDR1 and CDR2 are SEHNR and FQNEAQ (reference sequence). The CDR3 totals 13 residues. V lost 0 bases to trimming and J lost 6 bases, with 8 bases between them. In nucleotides, the CDR3 is TGTGCCAGCAGCTTAGCGGGGGGCCATGGCTACACCTTC. This translates into CASSLAGGHGYTF.

V and J are TRBV19 and TRBJ1-4, with D possibly being TRBD1 (6 bases). CDR1 LNHDA and CDR2 SQIVND come from the germline V gene (reference sequence). V gave up 5 bases and J gave up 8 bases, with 18 bases separating them. The CDR3 runs 15 residues. Here the CDR3 reads CASSGDIRQREKLFF. The CDR3 DNA sequence: TGTGCCAGTAGTGGGGACATCCGACAACGGGAAAAACTGTTTTTT.

In regard to this clone: Because the CDR3 is missing its conserved closing phenylalanine or tryptophan, this is likely a read error. The DNA is omitted, as the CDR3 cannot be located on it reliably, and the CDR3 follows TCRdb's listing. This sequence joins TRBV5-6 and TRBJ1-3. The germline V gene encodes CDR1 SGHDT and CDR2 YYEEEE. The CDR3 spans 13 residues, counting both ends. The CDR3 sequence: CASSFYGVLAVDL.

V usage is TRBV4-1 and J usage is TRBJ2-7, with 8 bases lining up with TRBD2. The CDR3 runs 14 residues. CDR1 is MGHRA, CDR2 YSYEKL, per germline. V lost 1 base, J lost 6 bases, and 5 bases stayed unmatched. The CDR3, as DNA: TGCGCCAGCAGCCAAGCAGGACTAGCATCCGAGCAGTACTTC. It codes for CASSQAGLASEQYF.

The chain combines TRBV29-1 with TRBJ2-7; maybe TRBD1 (5 bases). Germline V gene data show CDR1 as SQVTM and CDR2 as ANQGSEA. Trimming took 3 bases from V and 3 from J, leaving 9 bases between them. The CDR3 spans 12 residues. The CDR3 loop reads CSVESTDYEQYF. Here the CDR3 DNA reads TGCAGCGTTGAGTCGACAGACTACGAGCAGTACTTC.

This clone has a single count. The chain links TRBV19 to TRBJ1-1, with unresolved D. CDR1 is LNHDA and CDR2 is SQIVND in the germline V gene (reference sequence). Trimming stripped 3 bases from V and 0 bases from J, with 14 bases between. CDR3 size: 16 residues. The CDR3 loop is CASSMDALGLNTEAFF. As DNA, the CDR3 is TGTGCCAGTAGTATGGACGCACTAGGCTTGAACACTGAAGCTTTCTTT.